This TCR beta chain was obtained from a study of shared clonotypes between healthy human individuals. Overall study: The study drew on a couple of women and a few men aged 18 to 49 as donors.

Adult Caucasians living in Nashville, Tennessee made up all of the donors. Replicate sorted-subset PCRs were loaded with around 200 ng DNA, roughly 33,000 T cell genomes. The data were produced by immunoSEQ multiplex PCR, yet TCRdb's version contains in-frame clones alone and is incomplete. This sample has around 940,000 clones, with less than 85% found just once. A word on this clone: As yet, its antigen is unknown.

This CDR3 comprises 15 residues. Trimming left V 5 bases short and J 6 bases short, with 17 bases between. In germline, CDR1 is MNHNS, CDR2 SASEGT. Whole-study results and caveats: Only blood was sampled; tissue repertoires likely differ.

Sequenced: memory CD4+ T cells sorted from blood. This sample's subset: CD45RA-negative fraction. The receptor comes from a man aged 18 to 30 in good health. V gene TRBV6-1 combines with J gene TRBJ2-1, with D possibly being TRBD2 (5 bases). CDR3 sequence reads: CASSWMPSLGNEQFF. In DNA, the CDR3 is TGTGCCAGCAGTTGGATGCCTAGCCTAGGCAATGAGCAGTTCTTC.